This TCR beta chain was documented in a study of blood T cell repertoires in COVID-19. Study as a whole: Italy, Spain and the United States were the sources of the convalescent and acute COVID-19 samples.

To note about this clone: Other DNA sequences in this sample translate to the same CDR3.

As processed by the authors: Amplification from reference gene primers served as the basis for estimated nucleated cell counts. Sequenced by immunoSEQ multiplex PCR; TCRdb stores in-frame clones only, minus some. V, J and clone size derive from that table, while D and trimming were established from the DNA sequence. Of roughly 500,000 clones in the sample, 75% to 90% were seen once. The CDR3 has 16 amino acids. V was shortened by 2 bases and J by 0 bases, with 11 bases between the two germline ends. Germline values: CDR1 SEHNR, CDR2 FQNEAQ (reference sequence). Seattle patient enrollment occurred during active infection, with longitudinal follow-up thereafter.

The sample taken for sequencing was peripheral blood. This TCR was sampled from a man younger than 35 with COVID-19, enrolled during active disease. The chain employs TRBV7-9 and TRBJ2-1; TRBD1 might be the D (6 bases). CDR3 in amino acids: CASSLLTGSSYNEQFF. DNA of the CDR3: TGTGCCAGCAGCTTACTCACAGGGAGCTCCTACAATGAGCAGTTCTTC.